This record covers a single TCR beta chain. The target antigen is unknown. TCRdb keeps only in-frame clones here, not all; method: immunoSEQ multiplex PCR. This sample yields 1.4 million to 1.5 million clones, of which roughly 96% are seen a single time; over 1% belongs to the top ten. The sample originates from a study of shared clonotypes between healthy human individuals. Study-wide findings and caveats: Clonotype sharing across four donors was observed for about 4.8% of naive CD4 clonotypes.

The CDR3 is made up of 14 amino acids. The germline V gene encodes CDR1 SGHRS and CDR2 YFSETQ. Trimming cost V 4 bases and J 5 bases, with 12 bases left between them. The source of this sequence is a man under 40 in good health. This chain connects TRBV5-1 to TRBJ2-2; no clear D gene. Sequencing was performed on naive CD4+ T cells sorted from blood. As to subset: CD45RA+ positively selected. The CDR3, as DNA: TGCGCCAGCAGCGATGGGCGAGTTACCGGGGAGCTGTTTTTT. It translates to CASSDGRVTGELFF. The variable domain in full, with the rest retrieved from reference TRBV5-1 and TRBJ2-2, is KAGVTQTPRYLIKTRGQQVTLSCSPISGHRSVSWYQQTPGQGLQFLFEYFSETQRNKGNFPGRFSGRQFSNSRSEMNVSTLELGDSALYLCASSDGRVTGELFFGEGSRLTVL.